What follows are 19 T cell receptor beta chains derived from one specimen sequenced in a study of read filtering for tumor transcriptome and immune sequencing. This library used roughly 430 ng RNA and molecular barcoded adaptors spanning alpha/delta and beta/gamma chains. TCRdb analysed the reads with MiXCR anew, one entry per CDR3 protein. The table shows tens of thousands of distinct CDR3 sequences, with approximately 14% occurring only once. Sequencing was done on a sample of a population of CD138-negative cells sorted from bone marrow. These receptors were obtained from a donor aged 40 or over with multiple myeloma.

This clonotype showed up many times. This chain links TRBV6-5 with TRBJ2-5, with a tentative D call TRBD2 (6 bases). Germline V gene sequence: CDR1 MNHEY, CDR2 SVGAGI. With 6 bases removed from V and 9 bases from J, the gap between germline ends came to 17 bases. CDR3 size: 13 residues. The CDR3 DNA reads as TGTGCCAGCAGGCTTAACATAGCGGCAGCCCAGTACTTC. Translation gives CASRLNIAAAQYF.

This clonotype was observed many times. This sequence joins TRBV11-2 and TRBJ2-3; TRBD1 agrees at 7 bases. This CDR3 has 15 residues. The germline V gene encodes CDR1 SGHAT and CDR2 FQNNGV. V was clipped by 4 bases and J by 1 base; unmatched bases: 5. The CDR3 here is CASSYTGVGTDTQYF. The CDR3 region has the DNA TGTGCCAGCAGCTACACAGGGGTGGGCACAGATACGCAGTATTTT. Full variable domain (outside the CDR3, taken from reference TRBV11-2 and TRBJ2-3): EAGVAQSPRYKIIEKRQSVAFWCNPISGHATLYWYQQILGQGPKLLIQFQNNGVVDDSQLPKDRFSAERLKGVDSTLKIQPAKLEDSAVYLCASSYTGVGTDTQYFGPGTRLTVL.

This clonotype appeared many times. The chain employs TRBV2 and TRBJ2-3; D is undetermined. V lost 10 bases and J lost 10, with 21 bases in between. Germline loops: CDR1 SNHLY, CDR2 FYNNEI. There are 13 residues in the CDR3. The DNA for the CDR3 is TGTGCCACCACATCAGGCGCCCCGAATGCGCAGTATTTT. This encodes CATTSGAPNAQYF.

On this clonotype itself: At one boundary the junction diverges from the germline segment, which might be a read error. The chain joins TRBV2 to TRBJ2-1; possible D gene TRBD1, 6 bases. CDR1 SNHLY and CDR2 FYNNEI come from the germline V gene. This CDR3 contains 13 residues. The CDR3: CASSPGDNSGQFF. The CDR3 DNA sequence: TGTGCCAGCAGTCCTGGGGACAACTCGGGGCAGTTTTTC.

This clonotype was observed many times. The chain recombines TRBV18 with TRBJ1-5, with no clear D. The CDR3 covers 14 residues. From germline, CDR1 is KGHSH and CDR2 LQKENI. Trimming took off 2 bases at V and 6 bases at J, with 11 bases between the two ends. In nucleotides, the CDR3 is TGTGCCAGCTCACCATCGGGTCTGGCTCAGCCCCAGCATTTT. This codes for CASSPSGLAQPQHF.

By share, this clonotype counts as medium-sized. The chain joins TRBV12-3 or TRBV12-4 to TRBJ1-5, with no clear D. V was trimmed by 6 bases and J by 1 base, leaving 10 bases between them. The CDR3 has 14 amino acids. The CDR3 spells CASSTDFSNQPQHF. The CDR3 DNA reads TGTGCCAGCAGCACGGACTTCAGCAATCAGCCCCAGCATTTT.

This clonotype has a count of ten or more. V usage is TRBV6-6 and J usage is TRBJ2-3, with unresolved D. Germline V lookup: CDR1 MNHNY, CDR2 SVGAGI (reference sequence). The CDR3 extends over 17 amino acids. V lost 2 bases, J lost 1 base, and 16 bases lay in between. CDR3 amino acids: CASSYPDLSRGTDTQYF. CDR3 DNA sequence: TGTGCCAGCAGTTACCCGGATTTGAGCCGGGGCACAGATACGCAGTATTTT.

This clonotype showed up many times. The CDR3 here is CASSPDAYEQYF. CDR3 in DNA: TGTGCCAGCAGCCCGGACGCCTACGAGCAGTACTTC. The genes are TRBV11-2 and TRBJ2-7; D ambiguous. Germline V CDR1 and CDR2: SGHAT, FQNNGV. V lost 5 bases and J 2 bases, leaving 7 bases between the germline ends. The CDR3 is 12 amino acids.

This clonotype is medium-sized within its sample. The V and J genes are TRBV29-1 and TRBJ1-1; D not certain. The CDR3 runs 13 residues. Per the germline V gene, CDR1 is SQVTM and CDR2 is ANQGSEA. Trimming pared 7 bases from V and 5 bases from J, leaving 17 bases between. CDR3 region: CSAEYGVRTEAFF. As DNA, the CDR3 is TGCAGCGCCGAATATGGGGTGAGGACTGAAGCTTTCTTT. Full variable domain (outside the CDR3, taken from reference TRBV29-1 and TRBJ1-1): SAVISQKPSRDICQRGTSLTIQCQVDSQVTMMFWYRQQPGQSLTLIATANQGSEATYESGFVIDKFPISRPNLTFSTLTVSNMSPEDSSIYLCSAEYGVRTEAFFGQGTRLTVV.

This clonotype was seen only a few times. The genes are TRBV6-5 and TRBJ1-1; no clear D gene. V lost 1 base to trimming and J lost 1 base, with 7 bases between them. The CDR3 runs 14 residues. The germline V gene has CDR1 MNHEY and CDR2 SVGAGI. DNA of the CDR3: TGTGCCAGCAGTTACTATGGAGGGAACACTGAAGCTTTCTTT. This translates into CASSYYGGNTEAFF.

At least ten counts were recorded for this clonotype. The chain recombines TRBV6-4 with TRBJ2-1, with 10 bases fitting TRBD2. Germline-derived CDR1 and CDR2 are MRHNA and SNTAGT. The J segment lost 5 bases and the V segment lost 4 bases, leaving 5 bases of the junction unmatched. The CDR3 has 15 residues. DNA of the CDR3: TGTGCCAGCAGTGTCCTAGCGGGAGCCAACAATGAGCAGTTCTTC. Amino acids: CASSVLAGANNEQFF.

This clonotype came up many times. The J gene is TRBJ1-5, the V gene TRBV20-1; D perhaps matches TRBD1 (5 bases). Germline assignment: CDR1 DFQATT and CDR2 SNEGSKA (reference sequence). The CDR3 is 14 residues long. The ends were cut back, 1 base at V and 4 bases at J, with 11 bases in the middle. The CDR3 loop is CSARVIQGNQPQHF. CDR3 DNA sequence: TGCAGTGCTAGAGTTATTCAGGGTAATCAGCCCCAGCATTTT.

Many counts were recorded for this clonotype. The V gene is TRBV6-7, the J gene TRBJ2-1; either TRBD1 or TRBD2 may supply D (6 bases each). TRBV6-7 is given ORF status, its function remaining uncertain. V shed 2 bases and J shed 8 bases, with 31 bases lying between them. The CDR3 runs 20 residues. CDR3 loop: CASSYLLDLGGPMVGYEQFF. The CDR3 DNA follows: TGTGCCAGCAGTTACCTCCTGGACCTCGGGGGCCCAATGGTCGGATATGAGCAGTTCTTC.

Note on this clonotype: This may arise from a read error, as a much more abundant clone is one base away. The chain employs TRBV28 and TRBJ2-5; 7 bases are shared with TRBD1. From germline, CDR1 is MDHEN and CDR2 SYDVKM. CDR3 length: 14 amino acids. The V and J ends lost 5 bases and 5 bases, in that order; junction bases with no gene match: 8. The CDR3 DNA sequence: TGTGCCAGCAGTCGTATACAGGGGACCGAGACCCAGTACTTC. Its translation: CASSRIQGTETQYF.

This clonotype was seen more than once but under ten times. With a much larger clone just one base away, this may be a read error. The CDR3 does not close with the conserved phenylalanine or tryptophan, likely indicating a read error. V and J are TRBV5-1 and TRBJ1-5, with 9 nucleotides matching TRBD1. The CDR3 contains 16 residues. The germline gives CDR1 SGHRS, CDR2 YFSETQ. J gave up 0 bases and V 4 bases, and 5 bases lay outside the gene matches. The CDR3 sequence: CASSPGTGNSNQPQHS. In DNA, the CDR3 is TGCGCCAGCAGCCCCGGGACAGGGAATAGCAATCAGCCCCAGCATTCT.

This clonotype was counted ten times or more. This chain links TRBV5-4 with TRBJ2-1; D gene unclear. Trimming took off 4 bases at V and 7 bases at J, with 12 bases between the two ends. This CDR3 is built from 13 residues. Germline CDR1 SGHNT, CDR2 YYREEE (reference sequence). The CDR3, as DNA: TGTGCCAGCAGCCCACCTGGTTGGAATGAGCAGTTCTTC. Protein sequence: CASSPPGWNEQFF.

The table lists this clonotype with many counts. V and J are TRBV5-5 and TRBJ1-4; no clear D gene. The CDR3 loop spans 17 amino acids. Germline CDR1 and CDR2: SGHKS and YYEKEE (reference sequence). Trimming stripped 4 bases from V and 0 bases from J, with 16 bases between. The DNA for the CDR3 is TGTGCCAGCAGCAGCCCGAGGCGCGGGACAACTAATGAAAAACTGTTTTTT. Protein: CASSSPRRGTTNEKLFF.

This clonotype has at least ten counts. V is TRBV2 and J is TRBJ1-1; D may be TRBD1 (5 bases). The CDR3 contains 13 residues. Trimming removed 2 bases from V and 4 bases from J, with 8 bases in between. Looked up from germline, CDR1 is SNHLY and CDR2 is FYNNEI. DNA for the CDR3: TGTGCCAGCAGTGAATCCGGGGGCACTGAAGCTTTCTTT. Encoded protein: CASSESGGTEAFF.

This clonotype was detected ten times or more. The J gene is TRBJ2-5, the V gene TRBV4-1, with TRBD2 matching over 9 bases. After removal of 2 bases from V and 5 bases from J, the junction contained 9 bases not matched to a gene. CDR3 length: 16 residues. CDR1 MGHRA and CDR2 YSYEKL come from the germline V gene. CDR3 loop: CASSQPAASGVETQYF. In nucleotides, the CDR3 is TGCGCCAGCAGCCAACCGGCCGCTAGCGGGGTTGAGACCCAGTACTTC.